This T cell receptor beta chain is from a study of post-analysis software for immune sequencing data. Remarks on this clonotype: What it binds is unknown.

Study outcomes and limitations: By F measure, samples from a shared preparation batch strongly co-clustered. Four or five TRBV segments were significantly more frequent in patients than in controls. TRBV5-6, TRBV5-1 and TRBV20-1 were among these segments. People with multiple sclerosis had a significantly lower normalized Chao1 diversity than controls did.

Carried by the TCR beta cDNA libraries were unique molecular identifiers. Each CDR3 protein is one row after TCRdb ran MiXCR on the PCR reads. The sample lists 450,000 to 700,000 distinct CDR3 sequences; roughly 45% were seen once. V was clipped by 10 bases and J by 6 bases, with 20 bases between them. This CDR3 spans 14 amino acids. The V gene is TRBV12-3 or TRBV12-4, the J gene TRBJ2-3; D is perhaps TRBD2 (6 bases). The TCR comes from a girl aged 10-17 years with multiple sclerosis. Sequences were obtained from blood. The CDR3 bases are TGTGCCACCCTCATGTCGGGGGTATGGGATACGCAGTATTTT. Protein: CATLMSGVWDTQYF.